This is a list of T cell receptor beta chains from one sample in a study of read filtering for tumor transcriptome and immune sequencing. MiXCR was run by TCRdb on the reads, yielding one entry per CDR3 protein. The sample holds 100,000 to 150,000 distinct CDR3 sequences; 10% to 15% are singletons and the top ten take approximately 10%. Sequencing was carried out using a population of CD138-negative cells sorted from bone marrow. All receptors come from a donor aged 40 or over with multiple myeloma. CDR3s include the opening cysteine and the closing phenylalanine or tryptophan. Each record gives: V gene, D gene, clone size, J gene, CDR3 protein, CDR3 DNA. A D gene is named only where the DNA matches it firmly. Clone size appears in some rows only: once, few, many, or a class for an expanded clone.

v_call: TRBV2
d_call: TRBD2
clone_size: many
j_call: TRBJ2-1
cdr3_aa: CASGKAGFYNEQFF
cdr3_nt: TGTGCCAGCGGGAAAGCGGGATTCTACAATGAGCAGTTCTTC

v_call: TRBV2
d_call: NA
clone_size: NA
j_call: TRBJ2-2
cdr3_aa: CGSRKTAGANTGELFF
cdr3_nt: TGTGGCAGCAGGAAAACTGCCGGGGCGAACACCGGGGAGCTGTTTTTT

v_call: TRBV9
d_call: NA
clone_size: many
j_call: TRBJ1-6
cdr3_aa: CASSVGGPKSDSPLHF
cdr3_nt: TGTGCCAGCAGCGTAGGTGGACCGAAGTCCGATTCACCCCTCCACTTT

v_call: TRBV7-8
d_call: NA
clone_size: many
j_call: TRBJ2-1
cdr3_aa: CASSLTRNNEQFF
cdr3_nt: TGTGCCAGCAGCTTGACAAGGAACAATGAGCAGTTCTTC

v_call: TRBV7-9
d_call: TRBD1
clone_size: many
j_call: TRBJ1-1
cdr3_aa: CASSYRQGAGTEAFF
cdr3_nt: TGTGCCAGCAGCTATAGACAGGGGGCTGGCACTGAAGCTTTCTTT

v_call: TRBV5-1
d_call: TRBD1
clone_size: many
j_call: TRBJ2-1
cdr3_aa: CASNLDREGVEQFF
cdr3_nt: TGCGCCAGCAACCTGGACAGGGAAGGGGTTGAGCAGTTCTTC

v_call: TRBV27
d_call: TRBD2
clone_size: medium-sized
j_call: TRBJ2-1
cdr3_aa: CASSFSGSSSEQFF
cdr3_nt: TGTGCCAGCAGTTTTAGCGGGAGCAGTAGTGAGCAGTTCTTC

v_call: TRBV18
d_call: TRBD1
clone_size: many
j_call: TRBJ2-7
cdr3_aa: CASSLLDRGSSEQYF
cdr3_nt: TGTGCCAGCTCACTACTGGACAGGGGGTCTTCCGAGCAGTACTTC

v_call: TRBV13
d_call: TRBD2
clone_size: many
j_call: TRBJ2-5
cdr3_aa: CASSLTVVLAGVQTQYF
cdr3_nt: TGTGCCAGCAGCTTAACTGTGGTCCTAGCGGGAGTCCAGACCCAGTACTTC

v_call: TRBV7-9
d_call: TRBD1
clone_size: many
j_call: TRBJ1-1
cdr3_aa: CASNSGTGVTEAFF
cdr3_nt: TGTGCCAGCAATTCCGGGACAGGGGTAACTGAAGCTTTCTTT

v_call: TRBV3-1
d_call: NA
clone_size: many
j_call: TRBJ2-6
cdr3_aa: CASSQVFPWAPSGANVLTF
cdr3_nt: TGTGCCAGCAGCCAAGTCTTTCCGTGGGCCCCGTCTGGGGCCAACGTCCTGACTTTC

v_call: TRBV7-9
d_call: NA
clone_size: few
j_call: TRBJ2-7
cdr3_aa: CASSSPDEGWSEQYF
cdr3_nt: TGTGCCAGCAGCTCACCCGACGAAGGGTGGTCCGAGCAGTACTTC

v_call: TRBV29-1
d_call: NA
clone_size: many
j_call: TRBJ2-1
cdr3_aa: CSVEVLGHEQFF
cdr3_nt: TGCAGCGTTGAAGTCCTAGGCCATGAGCAGTTCTTC

v_call: TRBV12-3/TRBV12-4
d_call: NA
clone_size: few
j_call: TRBJ2-7
cdr3_aa: CASCLSGTGAEQYF
cdr3_nt: TGTGCCAGCTGTTTGTCCGGGACTGGGGCCGAGCAGTACTTC

v_call: TRBV30
d_call: NA
clone_size: many
j_call: TRBJ1-2
cdr3_aa: CAWNRGFTYGYTF
cdr3_nt: TGTGCCTGGAACCGGGGATTCACTTATGGCTACACCTTC

v_call: TRBV11-3
d_call: NA
clone_size: NA
j_call: TRBJ2-7
cdr3_aa: CASSLGIAPEANEQYF
cdr3_nt: TGTGCCAGCAGCTTAGGGATAGCACCCGAAGCCAACGAGCAGTACTTC

v_call: TRBV2
d_call: TRBD2
clone_size: NA
j_call: TRBJ2-4
cdr3_aa: CASSELAGENIQYF
cdr3_nt: TGTGCCAGCAGTGAATTAGCGGGAGAAAACATTCAGTACTTC

v_call: TRBV20-1
d_call: TRBD2
clone_size: many
j_call: TRBJ2-1
cdr3_aa: CSASGGAYNEQFF
cdr3_nt: TGCAGTGCTAGCGGGGGGGCCTACAATGAGCAGTTCTTC

v_call: TRBV11-2
d_call: NA
clone_size: many
j_call: TRBJ1-1
cdr3_aa: CASSFGSDTEAFF
cdr3_nt: TGTGCCAGCAGCTTCGGCAGTGACACTGAAGCTTTCTTT

v_call: TRBV2
d_call: NA
clone_size: NA
j_call: TRBJ2-2
cdr3_aa: CASNFGAGAITGELFF
cdr3_nt: TGTGCCAGCAATTTCGGGGCAGGGGCGATCACCGGGGAGCTGTTTTTT

v_call: TRBV11-2
d_call: NA
clone_size: many
j_call: TRBJ1-2
cdr3_aa: CASSLGVGVGYTF
cdr3_nt: TGTGCCAGCAGCTTAGGAGTCGGGGTTGGCTACACCTTC

v_call: TRBV15
d_call: NA
clone_size: NA
j_call: TRBJ1-2
cdr3_aa: CATRTTTGLRYGYTF
cdr3_nt: TGTGCCACCAGAACTACGACAGGTCTACGCTATGGCTACACCTTC

v_call: TRBV9
d_call: TRBD1
clone_size: few
j_call: TRBJ2-5
cdr3_aa: CASSVGTGAETQYF
cdr3_nt: TGTGCCAGCAGCGTCGGGACAGGTGCAGAGACCCAGTACTTC

v_call: TRBV18
d_call: NA
clone_size: many
j_call: TRBJ1-1
cdr3_aa: CASSPIRQNTEAFF
cdr3_nt: TGTGCCAGCTCACCAATCAGGCAGAACACTGAAGCTTTCTTT

v_call: TRBV5-4
d_call: TRBD2
clone_size: NA
j_call: TRBJ2-2
cdr3_aa: CASSPVAGVGTGELFF
cdr3_nt: TGTGCCAGCAGCCCTGTAGCGGGAGTGGGGACCGGGGAGCTGTTTTTT

v_call: TRBV5-1
d_call: NA
clone_size: many
j_call: TRBJ2-1
cdr3_aa: CASRLGLNSYNEQFF
cdr3_nt: TGCGCCAGCAGACTGGGGCTAAACTCCTACAATGAGCAGTTCTTC

v_call: TRBV6-2/TRBV6-3
d_call: NA
clone_size: few
j_call: TRBJ1-1
cdr3_aa: CASSYSTGNTEAFF
cdr3_nt: TGTGCCAGCAGTTACTCGACAGGGAACACTGAAGCTTTCTTT

v_call: TRBV11-2
d_call: TRBD1
clone_size: NA
j_call: TRBJ1-2
cdr3_aa: CASSLVGPGGDGYTF
cdr3_nt: TGTGCCAGCAGCTTAGTAGGGCCAGGGGGCGATGGCTACACCTTC

v_call: TRBV6-1
d_call: NA
clone_size: NA
j_call: TRBJ2-2
cdr3_aa: CASSEIGSSGELFF
cdr3_nt: TGTGCCAGCAGTGAAATCGGGAGTTCCGGGGAGCTGTTTTTT

v_call: TRBV5-4
d_call: NA
clone_size: few
j_call: TRBJ1-4
cdr3_aa: CASSLEGLSEKLFF
cdr3_nt: TGTGCCAGCAGCTTGGAGGGACTCTCCGAAAAACTGTTTTTT